This is a list of T cell receptor beta chains from one sample in a study of CD8 T cells in Susac syndrome. TCRdb recomputed calls from the immunoSEQ multiplex PCR reads with MiXCR, one row per CDR3 protein. The sample has under 200,000 distinct CDR3 sequences, around 90% seen once; the top ten hold roughly 0.087%. Sequencing was carried out using CD4+ T cells from PBMCs. Receptors were obtained from a human donor with Susac syndrome. CDR3s include the opening cysteine and the closing phenylalanine or tryptophan. Fields, in order: J gene, V gene, CDR3 protein.

TRBJ1-3 | TRBV7-3 | CASSFSGNGNTIYF
TRBJ1-1 | TRBV20-1 | CSARGGAGGTEAFF
TRBJ2-7 | TRBV20-1 | CSAREASGGLVGEQYF
TRBJ2-2 | TRBV14 | CASSYRASTGELFF
TRBJ1-5 | TRBV7-9 | CASSSGQGINQPQHF
TRBJ1-1 | TRBV5-8 | CASSLARGSRGIDTEAFF
TRBJ2-7 | TRBV5-1 | CASSLPKDSYEQYF
TRBJ1-1 | TRBV11-2 | CASTRGTGNTEAFF
TRBJ2-2 | TRBV7-7 | CASSPSGFNTGELFF
TRBJ1-1 | TRBV6-5 | CASRPRPDGNTEAFF
TRBJ1-1 | TRBV18 | CASSNRQPGNTEAFF
TRBJ2-1 | TRBV5-1 | CASSLARGMYNEQFF
TRBJ2-5 | TRBV11-2 | CASSLEVAGDRETQYF
TRBJ2-3 | TRBV7-2 | CASSLAPRNTDTQYF
TRBJ1-5 | TRBV20-1 | CSARGETRVGHQPQHF
TRBJ1-2 | TRBV4-1 | CASSQPANYGYTF
TRBJ1-5 | TRBV20-1 | CSASPRGQPQHF
TRBJ2-2 | TRBV11-3 | CASSLVFGELFF
TRBJ1-1 | TRBV29-1 | CSADRADTEAFF
TRBJ2-1 | TRBV11-2 | CASSTAGTEYNEQFF
TRBJ1-1 | TRBV28 | CASSPGGHTEAFF
TRBJ2-7 | TRBV30 | CAWSIYGTSGTLGSYEQYF
TRBJ1-5 | TRBV19 | CASAGTGGGQPQHF
TRBJ1-2 | TRBV6-5 | CASSYRQYYGYTF
TRBJ2-5 | TRBV27 | CASRRSSYQETQYF
TRBJ1-1 | TRBV29-1 | CSVFGPGTEAFF
TRBJ2-7 | TRBV23-1 | CASSVPRDTYEQYF
TRBJ2-7 | TRBV7-9 | CASSPRLGTSPEQYF
TRBJ2-1 | TRBV20-1 | CSAPNRPSDKYNEQFF
TRBJ2-1 | TRBV2 | CASSERLAGGGEQFF
TRBJ2-5 | TRBV6-5 | CASSYSGRQGPLSAQYF
TRBJ2-2 | TRBV30 | CAWTMTGGVGGELFF
TRBJ1-4 | TRBV28 | CASIPHATNEKLFF
TRBJ2-1 | TRBV29-1 | CSVPGTSGSGYNEQFF
TRBJ2-1 | TRBV5-1 | CASSSGATYNEQFF
TRBJ2-3 | TRBV18 | CASSPGLATTQYF
TRBJ2-7 | TRBV30 | CAWSAPLDRGLYEQYF
TRBJ2-1 | TRBV18 | CASSPPDNEQFF
TRBJ1-2 | TRBV14 | CASSQFHPGKGYTF
TRBJ1-1 | TRBV7-2 | CASSFRRAFF
TRBJ2-3 | TRBV5-1 | CASSSPSGSTDTQYF
TRBJ1-4 | TRBV2 | CASSEGQGDEKLFF
TRBJ2-2 | TRBV4-1 | CASSQPGRINTGELFF